The source of this TCR beta chain is a study of blood T cells in healthy people across ages (dated by TCRdb to between 2014 and 2017). About the study as a whole: In model experiments, roughly one uniquely barcoded TCR beta cDNA molecule per two T cells was captured by template switching. Using the same blood draw, the study looked at two additional independent replicas of 1 million unique cDNA reads for two donors, one aged 18 to 30 and the other aged 80 or older. Four age groups were formed from the donors: young (average about 15 years), middle-aged (approximately 39), aged (approximately 60) and long-lived (about 80). Donors of different ages were randomly distributed across sequencing lanes to avoid experimental bias. Age-related changes in TCR beta repertoire diversity were measured in the study by deep sequencing normalized with unique cDNA molecular identifiers. What the research found in general, with its limitations: The CMV infection status of donors was not known, potentially confounding age-related changes in expanded clonotypes. Because profiling used bulk unsorted PBMCs, naive and antigen-experienced compartments could not be compared conclusively. The percentage of naive T cells measured by flow cytometry correlated strongly with observed TCR beta diversity. The long-lived group showed more naive CD4+ T cells, fewer expanded clones and increased TCR diversity than the aged group, suggesting age selection. Estimates of total diversity based on one million sequenced T cells were considered lower bounds and underestimates. Observed TCR beta diversity per million T cells fell roughly linearly with age, and a significant reduction was already apparent by age approximately 41.

This clonotype was detected ten times or more. The antigen it recognizes is unknown. Base qualities are not recorded, but no much larger clone differs from it by a single base. Libraries were constructed by 5' RACE. TCRdb records Illumina HiSeq 2500 as the sequencer. The second PCR ran for about 6 to 11 cycles and used a J-beta primer mix along with a sample-barcoded 5' primer. Each TCR beta cDNA molecule received a unique molecular identifier from a template-switch 5' adaptor carrying 12 random nucleotides. At least 2.5 million CDR3-containing paired-end reads were obtained from each sample. The Mint cDNA synthesis kit, primed by a TRBC-specific oligonucleotide, was used to synthesize first-strand cDNA from all RNA. After uracil-DNA glycosylase treatment, a first 18-cycle PCR used universal primers M1SS and BC2_uni_R on all cDNA. For the original study's pipeline: Normalization of each sample was performed by random selection of 1 million high-quality reads, each carrying a distinct molecular identifier. Reads sharing molecular identifiers were discarded rather than binned into consensus sequences. CDR3 identification, clonotype clustering and error correction used MiTCR with a Q25 quality threshold and the strictest error-elimination algorithm. A nonparametric unseen species model using Euler transformation provided a lower-bound estimate of total TCR beta diversity. TCRdb reworked the public reads: Q25 trimming with fastp, MiXCR clone assembly, productive beta chains retained. For every CDR3 protein sequence, its rows merge into one entry that carries the most common genes and DNA. The V and J calls here are based on TCRdb, not the publication. The sample table holds about 670,000 distinct CDR3 sequences, of which less than 45% were seen once. In total, the top ten clones hold 25% to 30% of the sample.

V is cut back by 2 bases and J by 5 bases, with 1 base in the junction unmatched. CDR1 is given as MNHEY and CDR2 as SVGEGT, both from the germline V gene. The CDR3 runs 13 amino acids, cysteine and phenylalanine included. CDR3 DNA is the only sequence kept; it has 39 bases, read in frame from the first base. The donors were under 40 Caucasian individuals from Russia, aged 6 to 90 years, who were systemically healthy. Ten milliliters of peripheral blood were drawn from each donor into EDTA-treated Vacutainer tubes. PBMCs were isolated by Ficoll-Paque density-gradient centrifugation, with at least 6.5 million obtained per sample. Total RNA was extracted from PBMCs with Trizol reagent, with at least 5.5 micrograms obtained per sample. For every donor, an aliquot of PBMCs went through flow cytometry to measure the percentages of naive CD45RAhigh/CD27high T cells.

Sequencing was carried out using blood. This receptor was obtained from a man older than 75 in good health. Recombination linked TRBV6-2 or TRBV6-3 to TRBJ1-1, with TRBD1 identical over 8 junction bases. DNA sequence: TGTGCCAGCAGTTACCACAGGGGGACTGAAGCTTTCTTT. Its protein product is CASSYHRGTEAFF.